These 13 T cell receptor beta chains share one sample of origin, sequenced in a study of somatic mutations in cytotoxic T cells in rheumatoid arthritis. Clones were sequenced by immunoSEQ multiplex PCR, and TCRdb holds only the in-frame ones, with some missing. The table shows more than 8,000 clones, with roughly 80% occurring only once. Sequenced sample: CD8+ T cells sorted from blood. These receptors all come from a man aged 50-59 years in good health.

V is TRBV29-1 and J is TRBJ1-1; 9 bases fit TRBD1. Trimming at V came to 3 bases and at J to 4 bases, leaving 12 bases not matched to a gene. CDR3 size: 16 residues. CDR1 is SQVTM, CDR2 ANQGSEA, per germline. CDR3 region: CSVDGQGTFFRTEAFF. In DNA form, the CDR3 reads TGCAGCGTTGACGGACAGGGGACGTTTTTTCGCACTGAAGCTTTCTTT.

This rearrangement joins TRBV4-3 to TRBJ2-7; 7 nucleotides match TRBD1. The V and J ends lost 4 bases and 2 bases, in that order; junction bases with no gene match: 8. Germline V CDR1 and CDR2: LGHNA, YSLEER. The CDR3 sequence is 15 residues long. The CDR3 bases are TGCGCCAGCAGCCCGAGACAGGGACGGACCTACGAGCAGTACTTC. It encodes CASSPRQGRTYEQYF.

This clone was observed a few times. This chain connects TRBV7-9 to TRBJ2-7; tentative D call: TRBD2 (6 bases). There are 15 residues in the CDR3. Germline loops: CDR1 SEHNR, CDR2 FQNEAQ (reference sequence). V was cut by 5 bases and J by 0 bases, with 14 bases left in between. As DNA, the CDR3 is TGTGCCAGCAGCCTGAGCGGGTCGGCCTCCTACGAGCAGTACTTC. The encoded protein is CASSLSGSASYEQYF. Based on the CDR3 plus reference TRBV7-9 and TRBJ2-7, the full variable domain is DTGVSQNPRHKITKRGQNVTFRCDPISEHNRLYWYRQTLGQGPEFLTYFQNEAQLEKSRLLSDRFSAERPKGSFSTLEIQRTEQGDSAMYLCASSLSGSASYEQYFGPGTRLTVT.

This clone occurred a few times. The J gene is TRBJ1-4, the V gene TRBV4-2; 12 bases line up with TRBD1. CDR3 length: 16 amino acids. V was clipped by 0 bases and J by 8 bases; unmatched bases: 4. Germline values: CDR1 LGHNA, CDR2 YNFKEQ. CDR3 sequence reads: CASSQEGGTGGEKLFF. In DNA, the CDR3 is TGTGCCAGCAGCCAAGAAGGGGGGACAGGGGGCGAAAAACTGTTTTTT.

The V call is TRBV7-2, the J call TRBJ2-5; TRBD2 matches 11 bases. This CDR3 spans 16 amino acids. Looked up from germline, CDR1 is SGHTA and CDR2 is FQGNSA. V lost 5 bases and J lost 2; bases outside the gene matches: 7. The CDR3 loop reads CASSPRLAGTQETQYF. The CDR3, as DNA: TGTGCCAGCAGCCCCCGACTAGCGGGAACACAAGAGACCCAGTACTTC.

CDR3 nucleotide sequence: TGTGCCAGCAGCCAAAGGGGACCGGCGGGAGGGTGGACAGATACGCAGTATTTT. It yields the protein CASSQRGPAGGWTDTQYF. This chain connects TRBV4-2 to TRBJ2-3; 9 bases map to TRBD2. Germline lookup yields CDR1 LGHNA and CDR2 YNFKEQ. V shed 2 bases, J shed 3 bases, and the junction held 12 bases outside the gene matches. The CDR3 loop spans 18 amino acids.

The J gene is TRBJ2-7, the V gene TRBV11-2; TRBD1 aligns across 9 bases. The CDR3 consists of 14 residues. Germline CDR1 is SGHAT and CDR2 is FQNNGV. The trim removed 1 base at V and 3 bases at J, leaving 1 base unmatched. CDR3 nucleotide sequence: TGTGCCAGCAGCTTAGTGACAGGGGGCTACGAGCAGTACTTC. It translates to CASSLVTGGYEQYF.

The chain couples TRBV9 to TRBJ2-7, with 11 bases fitting TRBD2. The germline V gene has CDR1 SGDLS and CDR2 YYNGEE. CDR3 size: 15 residues. V trimming: 1 base; J trimming: 3 bases; junction bases outside the gene matches: 3. The CDR3 DNA sequence: TGTGCCAGCAGCGTATCCGGGACTAGCGGCTACGAGCAGTACTTC. Translated: CASSVSGTSGYEQYF.

J is TRBJ1-2 and V is TRBV9; 8 bases fit TRBD1. The V and J ends lost 0 bases and 1 base, in that order; junction bases with no gene match: 5. This CDR3 has 16 residues. CDR1 and CDR2 (germline): SGDLS, YYNGEE. The DNA of the CDR3 is TGTGCCAGCAGCGTAGCTTCAGGGGGCCTTAACTATGGCTACACCTTC. This codes for CASSVASGGLNYGYTF.

This clone turned up a few times. The V call is TRBV6-1, the J call TRBJ2-7; 10 nucleotides match TRBD1. The germline V gene encodes CDR1 MNHNS and CDR2 SASEGT. The CDR3 is 14 amino acids. Trimming took 8 bases from V and 5 from J; bases not matched to a gene: 9. The CDR3 here is CASSRQGARDEQYF. In DNA form, the CDR3 reads TGTGCCAGCTCCAGACAGGGGGCGCGTGACGAGCAGTACTTC.

This clone has only a few counts. The rearrangement links TRBV30 to TRBJ2-7; D perhaps matches TRBD2 (5 bases). V was cut by 1 base and J by 3 bases, with 7 bases left in between. The V gene's germline CDR1 is GTSNPN and CDR2 SVGIG (reference sequence). The length of the CDR3 is 12 residues. This CDR3 is CAWSDGGYEQYF. CDR3 sequence (DNA): TGTGCCTGGAGTGACGGAGGCTACGAGCAGTACTTC.

The chain carries TRBV28 and TRBJ2-5, with 7 bases that match TRBD1. V shed 5 bases and J 5 bases; nucleotides not matched to a gene: 11. This CDR3 is 15 amino acids long. Germline CDR1 MDHEN, CDR2 SYDVKM. The CDR3 DNA reads as TGTGCCAGCAGTGCCCAACAGGGGATTGTGGAGACCCAGTACTTC. Its protein is CASSAQQGIVETQYF.

The chain recombines TRBV9 with TRBJ2-7, with TRBD2 as a possible D gene (6 bases). Per germline, CDR1 SGDLS and CDR2 YYNGEE. The CDR3 has 15 residues. Trimming took off 5 bases at V and 4 bases at J, with 19 bases between the two ends. The CDR3 is CASSPPGSGDYEQYF. For the CDR3, the DNA is TGTGCCAGCAGTCCCCCGGGTAGCGGAGATTACGAGCAGTACTTC.